This is a list of T cell receptor beta chains from one sample in a study of cytomegalovirus exposure and HLA in healthy donors. Some clones are missing from TCRdb's copy, which holds only in-frame ones; the method was immunoSEQ multiplex PCR. The repertoire holds roughly 300,000 clones, with roughly 85% as singletons. The sequenced material came from PBMCs. Receptor source: a man between 35 and 55 years old in good health and CMV-seropositive. CDR3s include the opening cysteine and the closing phenylalanine or tryptophan. D genes are given only for firm matches. Where a row states a size, it is once, few, many or the class of an expanded clone; other rows omit it.

V,J,length,size,D,DNA,CDR3
TRBV5-6,TRBJ2-3,14,.,TRBD1,TGTGCCAGCAGCTTGGGACAGGGGCCGCATACGCAGTATTTT,CASSLGQGPHTQYF
TRBV28,TRBJ2-7,16,.,TRBD1,TGTGCCAGCAGTCCCACAATGGGGACAGGGACCTACGAGCAGTACTTC,CASSPTMGTGTYEQYF
TRBV6-6,TRBJ2-1,13,once,.,TGTGCCAGCAGTCAGGCCCTAGGGGATGAGCAGTTCTTC,CASSQALGDEQFF
TRBV5-1,TRBJ2-1,15,.,.,TGCGCCAGCAGAACCTCGGGGAATTTCTACAATGAGCAGTTCTTC,CASRTSGNFYNEQFF
TRBV7-8,TRBJ2-5,14,.,.,TGTGCCAGCAGCTTAGCGGTAGGGGTGGGGACCCAGTACTTC,CASSLAVGVGTQYF
TRBV19,TRBJ1-5,15,.,.,TGTGCCAGTACCCCAGGGGTCACAGAGGGGCAGCCCCAGCATTTT,CASTPGVTEGQPQHF
TRBV6-6,TRBJ2-7,15,.,TRBD1,TGTGCCAGCAACTCGGTCGGGACAGGGAGCCACGAGCAGTACTTC,CASNSVGTGSHEQYF
TRBV7-3,TRBJ2-2,17,.,.,TGTGCCAGCAGCTTAGGCGCGGGAAGGAGGTATACCGGGGAGCTGTTTTTT,CASSLGAGRRYTGELFF
TRBV7-2,TRBJ2-5,16,.,TRBD2,TGTGCCAGCAGCCCCGGACTAGCGGGGCCACAAGAGACCCAGTACTTC,CASSPGLAGPQETQYF
TRBV7-9,TRBJ2-5,14,.,.,TGTGCCAGCAGCTCCGGAGCTGAGTGGGAGACCCAGTACTTC,CASSSGAEWETQYF
TRBV7-6,TRBJ1-1,16,.,.,TGTGCCAGCAGCTTAGCGCTTCAGGACAGAGAGACTGAAGCTTTCTTT,CASSLALQDRETEAFF
TRBV6-5,TRBJ2-3,15,.,TRBD2,TGTGCCAGCAGTTACGAAGCGGGACTACCAGATACGCAGTATTTT,CASSYEAGLPDTQYF
TRBV30,TRBJ2-5,14,.,TRBD1,TGTGCCTGGAGTGAAGACAGGGGGCGAGAGACCCAGTACTTC,CAWSEDRGRETQYF
TRBV6-5,TRBJ2-1,14,few,TRBD2,TGTGCCACCCAAAGCGGGAGGGCCCGTAGTGAGCAGTTCTTC,CATQSGRARSEQFF
TRBV6-4,TRBJ2-1,15,.,TRBD1,TGTGCCAGCAGCCTGGGACAGGGAGGGCAGAATGAGCAGTTCTTC,CASSLGQGGQNEQFF
TRBV18,TRBJ1-5,15,.,.,TGTGCCAGCTCACCACCGGGTGCGGGGCGGAGGCCCCAGCATTTT,CASSPPGAGRRPQHF
TRBV7-9,TRBJ2-7,16,.,TRBD2,TGTGCCAGCAGCTCCCTCCTAGCGGGCTCCTTCTACGAGCAGTACTTC,CASSSLLAGSFYEQYF
TRBV11-2,TRBJ1-1,16,.,.,TGTGCCAGCGGGGTTCGGGAGGGGGGATTGGACACTGAAGCTTTCTTT,CASGVREGGLDTEAFF
TRBV5-1,TRBJ2-2,14,.,TRBD1,TGCGCCAGCTCTTGGACAGGGTTAACCGGGGAGCTGTTTTTT,CASSWTGLTGELFF
TRBV7-8,TRBJ2-7,14,.,.,TGTGCCAGCAGCACGCGGGACAGTTTCTACGAGCAGTACTTC,CASSTRDSFYEQYF
TRBV5-4,TRBJ1-2,12,.,TRBD1,TGTGCCAGCAGCTTTTCGACAGGGTTCTACACCTTC,CASSFSTGFYTF
TRBV28,TRBJ2-1,14,.,TRBD2,TGTGCCAGCAGCACCGGGACTAGAGTCAATGAGCAGTTCTTC,CASSTGTRVNEQFF
TRBV28,TRBJ1-1,13,.,.,TGTGCCACCGCCCGGGACAAAGGATATGAAGCTTTCTTT,CATARDKGYEAFF
TRBV7-9,TRBJ1-5,13,.,.,TGTGCCAGCAGCCAGGGTTCAAGTCAGCCCCAGCATTTT,CASSQGSSQPQHF
TRBV27,TRBJ2-1,15,.,.,TGTGCCAGCGGCCCCTACCGCGGCTCCTACAATGAGCAGTTCTTC,CASGPYRGSYNEQFF
TRBV7-9,TRBJ2-7,16,.,TRBD2,TGTGCCAGCAGCCCAGTACAGCGGGGGATCACCTACGAGCAGTACTTC,CASSPVQRGITYEQYF
TRBV28,TRBJ1-2,18,.,TRBD1,TGTGCCAGCAGTGCCCCGGGACAGTCGATAATAGCTAACTATGGCTACACCTTC,CASSAPGQSIIANYGYTF
TRBV10-1,TRBJ2-7,13,.,TRBD2,TGCGCCAGCAGTGAGTGGGTAGCGGGAGAGCAGTACTTC,CASSEWVAGEQYF
TRBV6-5,TRBJ1-1,16,.,.,TGTGCCAGCAGTTACTCGGTACGGGCAGCGGGCACTGAAGCTTTCTTT,CASSYSVRAAGTEAFF
TRBV28,TRBJ1-5,14,.,.,TGTGCCGCCGGGATTCTAGCGATCAATCAGCCCCAGCATTTT,CAAGILAINQPQHF
TRBV7-3,TRBJ2-6,15,.,.,TGTGCCAGCACGCGCGGCCGGGGAGGGGCCAACGTCCTGACTTTC,CASTRGRGGANVLTF
TRBV6-5,TRBJ2-2,14,once,TRBD1,TGTGCCAGCAGTTACTCACAGGGGACCGGGGAGCTGTTTTTT,CASSYSQGTGELFF
TRBV19,TRBJ1-5,15,.,.,TGTGCCAGTAGTGGGGCCGCAAGGAGCAATCAGCCCCAGCATTTT,CASSGAARSNQPQHF
TRBV13,TRBJ2-7,14,.,TRBD2,TGTGCCAGCAGCCCAGGGACTAGCGGGTACGAGCAGTACTTC,CASSPGTSGYEQYF